The rows below give T cell receptor beta chains drawn from one sample of a study of blood T cell repertoires in COVID-19. Libraries were prepared by immunoSEQ multiplex PCR; TCRdb keeps only in-frame clonotypes and omits some of them. The sample records more than 100,000 clones, around 88% being singletons. Sequenced: peripheral blood. The source of these receptors is a human donor in a cohort sampled during active COVID-19. CDR3s include the opening cysteine and the closing phenylalanine or tryptophan. A D gene is named only where the DNA matches it firmly. Clone size is given for some rows only: seen once, a few or many times, or a class if the clone is expanded.

TRBV7-8	TRBJ2-7	NA	NA	TGTGCCAGCGGCGGGACCAAGTCCCACGAGCAGTACTTC	CASGGTKSHEQYF
TRBV11-2	TRBJ2-3	NA	NA	TGTGCCAGCGGTCAAGGGGGGGGGAGCACAGATACGCAGTATTTT	CASGQGGGSTDTQYF
TRBV5-1	TRBJ1-3	NA	NA	TGCGCCAGCAGCTTGCCCACTGAGACAGGAGCTGGAAACACCATATATTTT	CASSLPTETGAGNTIYF
TRBV5-5	TRBJ2-3	NA	NA	TGTGCCAGCAGCTTGGTAGACGGGTTTAGCACAGATACGCAGTATTTT	CASSLVDGFSTDTQYF
TRBV7-2	TRBJ2-5	NA	NA	TGTGCCAGCAGCTTCTCCACCTCGGGGGAGACCCAGTACTTC	CASSFSTSGETQYF
TRBV29-1	TRBJ1-5	few	TRBD1	TGCAGCGTCTCGACAGGGGGTGCTAATCAGCCCCAGCATTTT	CSVSTGGANQPQHF
TRBV7-2	TRBJ1-5	NA	TRBD1	TGTGCCAGCAGCCCACGGACAGGGGGCAATCAGCCCCAGCATTTT	CASSPRTGGNQPQHF
TRBV30	TRBJ1-1	NA	TRBD1	TGTGCCTGGAGTCCACGACAGGGAGAAGCTTTCTTT	CAWSPRQGEAFF
TRBV10-3	TRBJ1-3	NA	NA	TGTGCCATCAGGAGTTCAAGCTCTGGAAACACCATATATTTT	CAIRSSSSGNTIYF
TRBV27	TRBJ2-3	NA	NA	TGTGCCAGCAGTTTCGGGGCAGGAGGGGATACGCAGTATTTT	CASSFGAGGDTQYF
TRBV28	TRBJ2-7	NA	NA	TGTGCCAGCGGGCAGTACTACGAGCAGTACTTC	CASGQYYEQYF
TRBV30	TRBJ2-1	NA	NA	TGTGCCTGGACCGATCCGGGACTGACGAGCTCCTACAATGAGCAGTTCTTC	CAWTDPGLTSSYNEQFF
TRBV6-6	TRBJ2-1	NA	TRBD2	TGTGCCAGCAGCTCCGGGACTAGCGGAGTCTACAATGAGCAGTTCTTC	CASSSGTSGVYNEQFF
TRBV29-1	TRBJ2-7	NA	NA	TGCAGCGTGAACAGAGCAGGGAAAGCATCCTACGAGCAGTACTTC	CSVNRAGKASYEQYF
TRBV28	TRBJ2-1	once	TRBD1	TGTGCCAGCAGTTTGACAGGGACCTACAATGAGCAGTTCTTC	CASSLTGTYNEQFF
TRBV9	TRBJ2-3	NA	NA	TGTGCCAGCAGCGTAGTGGGGGGAGAGGCAGATACGCAGTATTTT	CASSVVGGEADTQYF
TRBV7-8	TRBJ1-4	NA	TRBD1	TGTGCCAGCAGCTTTGCCCCCGGGACAGGGGATAATGAAAAACTGTTTTTT	CASSFAPGTGDNEKLFF
TRBV29-1	TRBJ2-3	NA	NA	TGCAGCGTTCGCGCTAGGACTGAAGATACGCAGTATTTT	CSVRARTEDTQYF
TRBV24-1	TRBJ2-5	NA	TRBD2	TGTGCCACCAGTGATGTCGGGGGGGGGACCCAGTACTTC	CATSDVGGGTQYF
TRBV10-3	TRBJ2-7	NA	TRBD1	TGTGCCATCAGAAGACGGGACAGCTCCTACGAGCAGTACTTC	CAIRRRDSSYEQYF
TRBV18	TRBJ1-6	NA	NA	TGTGCCAGCTCACCCACAACGACAGGCTCTAATTCACCCCTCCACTTT	CASSPTTTGSNSPLHF
TRBV29-1	TRBJ2-3	once	TRBD1	TGCAGCGGAGACAGGGCGAATGGAAATACGCAGTATTTT	CSGDRANGNTQYF
TRBV30	TRBJ2-7	NA	TRBD1	TGTGCCTCTTACCGGGACAGGCCCTACGAGCAGTACTTC	CASYRDRPYEQYF
TRBV5-1	TRBJ2-1	NA	NA	TGCGCCAGCAGCGATACCAGGGGCGGACTCACCTACAATGAGCAGTTCTTC	CASSDTRGGLTYNEQFF
TRBV6-5	TRBJ2-3	NA	NA	TGTGCCAGCGAAACGGGAACAGATACGCAGTATTTT	CASETGTDTQYF
TRBV6-1	TRBJ2-7	NA	NA	TGTGCCAGCAGTGAAAGGTCAGGCGAGCAGTACTTC	CASSERSGEQYF
TRBV24-1	TRBJ1-5	NA	NA	TGTGCCACCAGTGATTCGGGACTTAGCAATCAGCCCCAGCATTTT	CATSDSGLSNQPQHF
TRBV28	TRBJ2-7	NA	NA	TGTGCCAGCAGTTCGCCGCCAGGGGTTACCTACGAGCAGTACTTC	CASSSPPGVTYEQYF
TRBV6-6	TRBJ1-4	NA	NA	TGTGCCAGCAGCCCCGCAACTAATGAAAAACTGTTTTTT	CASSPATNEKLFF
TRBV11-2	TRBJ1-2	NA	TRBD1	TGTGCCAGCAGCTTAAGATGGCAGGGGGCGTATGGCTACACCTTC	CASSLRWQGAYGYTF
TRBV28	TRBJ1-1	few	TRBD1	TGTGCCAGCAGTTATTTGGGGGACAGGGACACTGAAGCTTTCTTT	CASSYLGDRDTEAFF
TRBV10-1	TRBJ1-1	NA	NA	TGCGCCAGCAGTGAGTCGGGCACCGTGGACACTGAAGCTTTCTTT	CASSESGTVDTEAFF
TRBV5-1	TRBJ2-6	NA	NA	TGCGCCAGCAGCCCCGCTGGGGCCAACGTCCTGACTTTC	CASSPAGANVLTF
TRBV6-1	TRBJ2-3	NA	TRBD2	TGTGCCAGCAGTGATTTGCCTAGCGGGGGGAGGACAGATACGCAGTATTTT	CASSDLPSGGRTDTQYF
TRBV19	TRBJ2-1	NA	TRBD2	TGTGCCAGTAGTCCCCCCGAACTAGCGGGAGTGAATGAGCAGTTCTTC	CASSPPELAGVNEQFF
TRBV5-6	TRBJ2-7	NA	NA	TGTGCCAGCAGCTTGGGGGCGAACTACGAGCAGTACTTC	CASSLGANYEQYF